This is a list of T cell receptor beta chains from one sample in a study of blood T cell repertoires in COVID-19. Sequencing was performed with immunoSEQ multiplex PCR; in TCRdb, only in-frame clones are kept and a portion is missing. The sample records 100,000 or so clones, roughly 80% being singletons. Sequencing was performed on peripheral blood. The source is a woman of 80 years or more with acute or convalescent COVID-19. Each CDR3 is given with its conserved first and last residue. D genes are given only for firm matches. Rows may omit the clone size; those that give it use once, few, many or a size class.

.	TRBV28	.	TRBJ2-1	TGTGCCAGCAGCCCCTCGGCGGTATCCTACAATGAGCAGTTCTTC	CASSPSAVSYNEQFF
.	TRBV11-2	.	TRBJ2-2	TGTGCCAGCAGCCCCCGGACAAGTTACACCGGGGAGCTGTTTTTT	CASSPRTSYTGELFF
once	TRBV5-4	TRBD1	TRBJ1-2	TGTGCCAGCAGTAACAGGGGGCTGAACTATGGCTACACCTTC	CASSNRGLNYGYTF
.	TRBV12-5	.	TRBJ2-3	TGTGCTAGTGGTTTGGTGACAGCAGATACGCAGTATTTT	CASGLVTADTQYF
.	TRBV29-1	.	TRBJ2-7	TGCAGCGTCTTTGGACAGAATCCCTACGAGCAGTACTTC	CSVFGQNPYEQYF
once	TRBV18	TRBD2	TRBJ2-3	TGTGCCAGCTCACCTAGCGGGAGAGGAGATACGCAGTATTTT	CASSPSGRGDTQYF
.	TRBV30	.	TRBJ2-1	TGTGCCTGGAGTGTACTCGGGAGAAGCTCCTACAATGAGCAGTTCTTC	CAWSVLGRSSYNEQFF
.	TRBV5-1	TRBD1	TRBJ1-2	TGCGCCAGCAACAGGGGAAGGGCCTATGGCTACACCTTC	CASNRGRAYGYTF
few	TRBV24-1	TRBD2	TRBJ2-1	TGTGCCACCAGTGACCGCCCGGGACTAGCGGGAGGAGGGAATGGGCAGTTCTTC	CATSDRPGLAGGGNGQFF
once	TRBV24-1	TRBD2	TRBJ2-1	TGTGCCACCAGTGAGCAAGCGGGAATCTCCTACAATGAGCAGTTCTTC	CATSEQAGISYNEQFF
.	TRBV11-2	.	TRBJ1-2	TGTGCCAGCAGCTTAGGGGGCAGCAACTATGGCTACACCTTC	CASSLGGSNYGYTF
.	TRBV9	TRBD1	TRBJ1-6	TGTGCCAGCAGCGTAGGCTCAGGGGGCGATTCACCCCTCCACTTT	CASSVGSGGDSPLHF
.	TRBV3-1/TRBV3-2	TRBD2	TRBJ2-1	TGTGCCAGCAGCCAAGATAGTTCTAGCGGTAGGGAGCAGTTCTTC	CASSQDSSSGREQFF
.	TRBV2	TRBD2	TRBJ2-3	TGTGCCAGCAGAATAGCGGGTTCTCGCACAGATACGCAGTATTTT	CASRIAGSRTDTQYF
.	TRBV4-2	TRBD2	TRBJ2-6	TGTGCCAGCAGCCAAGCTAGCGGACTAGCGCTTTCTGGGGCCAACGTCCTGACTTTC	CASSQASGLALSGANVLTF
.	TRBV12-3/TRBV12-4	TRBD2	TRBJ2-1	TGTGCCAGCACGGGAGGGTACAATGAGCAGTTCTTC	CASTGGYNEQFF
.	TRBV5-1	.	TRBJ2-3	TGCGCCAGCAGCTACCACTCCATTGATACGCAGTATTTT	CASSYHSIDTQYF
.	TRBV6-6	.	TRBJ1-1	TGTGCCAGCAGGTGGACAGCTGAAGCTTTCTTT	CASRWTAEAFF
.	TRBV19	TRBD2	TRBJ2-2	TGTGCCAGTATTGGTAGCGGGAGAACCGGGGAGCTGTTTTTT	CASIGSGRTGELFF
.	TRBV30	.	TRBJ1-1	TGTGCCTGGAGTCTAGGGGGGGGTTGGGACACTGAAGCTTTCTTT	CAWSLGGGWDTEAFF
.	TRBV11-3	TRBD2	TRBJ2-1	TGTGCCAGCAGCTTGGGGGCTAGCGGGGCCTACAATGAGCAGTTCTTC	CASSLGASGAYNEQFF
.	TRBV21-1	.	TRBJ2-5	TGTGCCAGCAGCCTCCTGGGACACCGAGAGACCCAGTACTTC	CASSLLGHRETQYF
.	TRBV5-1	.	TRBJ1-1	TGCGCCAGCAGCGAGGGACATAGGAACACTGAAGCTTTCTTT	CASSEGHRNTEAFF
.	TRBV14	.	TRBJ2-1	TGTGCCAGCAGCCAAGGGCCTCGTCAAAATGAGCAGTTCTTC	CASSQGPRQNEQFF
.	TRBV7-2	.	TRBJ2-3	TGTGCCAGCAGCATTCGTAGCGGCACAGATACGCAGTATTTT	CASSIRSGTDTQYF
.	TRBV7-2	.	TRBJ1-5	TGTGCCAGCAGCTTGGGCAGGGGAGGCAATCAGCCCCAGCATTTT	CASSLGRGGNQPQHF
once	TRBV20-1	.	TRBJ2-1	TGCCGGGCAGGAGGGCCCGATGAGCAGTTCTTC	CRAGGPDEQFF
.	TRBV5-5	.	TRBJ2-3	TGTGCCAGCAGCCCCCCGGTGAGTGGGAGCGGTACAGATACGCAGTATTTT	CASSPPVSGSGTDTQYF
.	TRBV3-1/TRBV3-2	.	TRBJ1-2	TGTGCCAGCAGCCGGGACAACGACTATGGCTACACCTTC	CASSRDNDYGYTF
once	TRBV24-1	TRBD1	TRBJ2-2	TGTGCCACCAAGACAGGGGACACCGGGGAGCTGTTTTTT	CATKTGDTGELFF
.	TRBV4-3	.	TRBJ1-4	TGCGCCAGCAGCCAAGGGGGCCTGCCCAATGAAAAACTGTTTTTT	CASSQGGLPNEKLFF
once	TRBV6-5	TRBD1	TRBJ2-5	TGTGCCGGACAGGGGGGAGGAAAGACCCAGTACTTC	CAGQGGGKTQYF
few	TRBV2	.	TRBJ1-1	TGTGCCAGCAGTGAGGCAGGGCCCGAAGCTTTCTTT	CASSEAGPEAFF
.	TRBV2	TRBD2	TRBJ2-2	TGTGCCAGCGGGGCGAGAGCGGGAGATACCGGGGAGCTGTTTTTT	CASGARAGDTGELFF
.	TRBV24-1	TRBD1	TRBJ2-5	TGTGCCACCAGTGATCGGGACAGGGGCCAAGAGACCCAGTACTTC	CATSDRDRGQETQYF
.	TRBV6-2/TRBV6-3	TRBD1	TRBJ2-1	TGTGCCAGCAGCTCCCACTTCCGGGACAGGGGATACAATGAGCAGTTCTTC	CASSSHFRDRGYNEQFF
.	TRBV5-4	.	TRBJ2-5	TGTGCCAGCAGCTCACAGGTAGACGAGACCCAGTACTTC	CASSSQVDETQYF
.	TRBV28	TRBD1	TRBJ2-5	TGTGCCAGCAGTGGGCCGACAGGGAGTGGGGAGACCCAGTACTTC	CASSGPTGSGETQYF